A selection of T cell receptor beta chains follows, all from one sample in a study of CD4 T cell repertoires in COVID-19. Here immunoSEQ multiplex PCR was the method, and the copy in TCRdb shows in-frame clones only, minus some. The sample records roughly 23,000 clones, roughly 91% being singletons. The input for sequencing was central memory CD4+ T cells from blood, taken before the COVID-19 pandemic. All receptors derive from a human donor who had COVID-19. CDR3s include the opening cysteine and the closing phenylalanine or tryptophan. A D gene is named only where the DNA matches it firmly. Size is omitted from some rows. Given values are once, few, many or a class for expanded clones.

TRBJ1-1	.	TRBV14	.	TGTGCCAGCAGCCAATGGTTACAGAACACTGAAGCTTTCTTT	CASSQWLQNTEAFF
TRBJ2-5	.	TRBV10-2	once	TGCGCCAGCAGTGACCGTTTAGAAAGACAAGAGACCCAGTACTTC	CASSDRLERQETQYF
TRBJ1-1	.	TRBV11-2	once	TGTGCCAGCAGTCGCGACAGGACGAACACTGAAGCTTTCTTT	CASSRDRTNTEAFF
TRBJ2-5	.	TRBV5-1	.	TGCGCCAGCAGGGTGGTTGGACTCAAGCAAGAGACCCAGTACTTC	CASRVVGLKQETQYF
TRBJ1-5	TRBD1	TRBV5-5	.	TGTGCCAGCAGCTCGACAGGGGGTAATCAGCCCCAGCATTTT	CASSSTGGNQPQHF
TRBJ2-7	TRBD2	TRBV6-1	.	TGTGCCAGCAGTGAAGCGCGGCGGGGGGGCGTCGAGCAGTACTTC	CASSEARRGGVEQYF
TRBJ1-5	.	TRBV21-1	.	TGTGCCAGCAGCGTTAAAGGGAGGGGCAGCAATCAGCCCCAGCATTTT	CASSVKGRGSNQPQHF
TRBJ1-1	TRBD1	TRBV7-2	.	TGTGCCAGCAGCTGGGGACAGGGCGGCACTGAAGCTTTCTTT	CASSWGQGGTEAFF
TRBJ2-2	TRBD2	TRBV10-3	.	TGTGCCATCAGTGTTAATCCTAGCGGGAGTAGCACCGGGGAGCTGTTTTTT	CAISVNPSGSSTGELFF
TRBJ2-5	TRBD2	TRBV4-1	.	TGCGCCAGCAGCCAAGAAGGGACTAGCGAGCGGGAGACCCAGTACTTC	CASSQEGTSERETQYF
TRBJ1-2	TRBD1	TRBV5-4	few	TGTGCCAGCAGCTCGGGACAGATCGGGGACTATGGCTACACCTTC	CASSSGQIGDYGYTF